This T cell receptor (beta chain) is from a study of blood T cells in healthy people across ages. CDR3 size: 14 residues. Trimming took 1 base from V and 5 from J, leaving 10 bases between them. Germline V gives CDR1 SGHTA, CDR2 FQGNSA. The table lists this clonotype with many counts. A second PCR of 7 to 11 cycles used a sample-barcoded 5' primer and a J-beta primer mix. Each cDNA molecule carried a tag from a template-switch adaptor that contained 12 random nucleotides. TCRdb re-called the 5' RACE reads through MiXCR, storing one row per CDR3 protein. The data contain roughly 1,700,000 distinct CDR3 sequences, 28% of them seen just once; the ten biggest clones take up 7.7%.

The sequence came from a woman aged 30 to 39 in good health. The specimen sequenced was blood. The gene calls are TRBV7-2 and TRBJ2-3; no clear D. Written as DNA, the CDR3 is TGTGCCAGCAGCTTAGTAGGCAGACGAGATACGCAGTATTTT. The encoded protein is CASSLVGRRDTQYF.